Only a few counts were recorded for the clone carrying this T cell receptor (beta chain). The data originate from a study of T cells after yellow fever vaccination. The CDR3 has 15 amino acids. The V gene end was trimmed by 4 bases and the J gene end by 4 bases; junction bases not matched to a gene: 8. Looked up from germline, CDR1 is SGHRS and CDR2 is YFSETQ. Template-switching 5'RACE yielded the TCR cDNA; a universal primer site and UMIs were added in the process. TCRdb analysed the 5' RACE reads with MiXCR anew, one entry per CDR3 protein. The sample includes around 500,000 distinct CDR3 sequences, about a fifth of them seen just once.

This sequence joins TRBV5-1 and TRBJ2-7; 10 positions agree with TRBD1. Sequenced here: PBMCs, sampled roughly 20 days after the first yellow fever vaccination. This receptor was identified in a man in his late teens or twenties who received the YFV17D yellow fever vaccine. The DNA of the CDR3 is TGCGCCAGCAGCCCCGGGACAGGGGACCTATACGAGCAGTACTTC. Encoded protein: CASSPGTGDLYEQYF.